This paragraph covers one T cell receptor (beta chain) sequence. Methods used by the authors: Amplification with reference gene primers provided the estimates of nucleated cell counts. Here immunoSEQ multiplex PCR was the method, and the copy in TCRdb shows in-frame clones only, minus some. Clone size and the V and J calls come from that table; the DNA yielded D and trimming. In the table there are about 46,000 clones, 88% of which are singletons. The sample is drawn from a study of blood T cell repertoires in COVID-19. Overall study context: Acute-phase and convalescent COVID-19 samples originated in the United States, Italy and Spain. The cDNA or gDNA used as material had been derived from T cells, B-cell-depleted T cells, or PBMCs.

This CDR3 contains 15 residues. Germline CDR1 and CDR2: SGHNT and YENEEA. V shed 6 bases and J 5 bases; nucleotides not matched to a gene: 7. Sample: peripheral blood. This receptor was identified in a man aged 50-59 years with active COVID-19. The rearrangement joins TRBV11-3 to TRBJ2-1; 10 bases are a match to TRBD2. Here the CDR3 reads CASRTGTSADNEQFF. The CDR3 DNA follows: TGTGCCAGCAGAACCGGGACTAGCGCCGACAATGAGCAGTTCTTC.